The next 20 T cell receptor beta chains were all read from a single sample in a study of CD8+ T cells in alopecia areata. Isolated RNA was reverse transcribed into cDNA used as the sequencing template. The table came from immunoSEQ multiplex PCR; TCRdb's copy has only in-frame clones and leaves some out. The sample yields over 85,000 clones, around 45% seen once. The sample consisted of CD4+ T cells sorted from blood. The receptors were sampled from a human donor with alopecia areata.

This clone was recorded a few times. V is TRBV7-2 and J is TRBJ2-7; 8 nucleotides agree with TRBD1. The CDR3 runs to 13 residues. Germline-derived CDR1 and CDR2 are SGHTA and FQGNSA. Germline trimming cut 5 bases from V and 5 bases from J; bases unmatched to any gene: 5. Here the CDR3 reads CASSRTGTHEQYF. CDR3 nucleotide sequence: TGTGCCAGCAGCCGGACAGGGACCCACGAGCAGTACTTC.

This clone was seen only a few times. This chain uses TRBV30 with TRBJ2-7; TRBD2 aligns across 9 bases. Germline assignment: CDR1 GTSNPN and CDR2 SVGIG (reference sequence). This CDR3 region has 12 residues. V shed 5 bases, J shed 4 bases, and the junction held 3 bases outside the gene matches. This chain's CDR3 is CAWATSGYEQYF. The CDR3 region has the DNA TGTGCCTGGGCGACTAGCGGTTACGAGCAGTACTTC.

V gene TRBV5-1 combines with J gene TRBJ1-5; TRBD1 is a possible D gene (5 bases). Per the germline V gene, CDR1 is SGHRS and CDR2 is YFSETQ. The V and J ends lost 4 bases and 4 bases respectively, with 9 bases between them. This CDR3 is built from 13 residues. This CDR3 is CASSGGENQPQHF. The CDR3 DNA reads as TGCGCCAGCAGCGGGGGGGAAAATCAGCCCCAGCATTTT.

This clone was counted between two and nine times. The rearrangement joins TRBV2 to TRBJ2-5; D might be TRBD1 or TRBD2, each matching 7 bases. This CDR3 region has 14 residues. The V and J ends lost 6 bases and 4 bases respectively, with 15 bases between them. The V gene's germline CDR1 is SNHLY and CDR2 FYNNEI. CDR3 loop: CASSADREGETQYF. The DNA of the CDR3 is TGTGCCAGCAGCGCTGACAGGGAGGGAGAGACCCAGTACTTC.

The count of this clone is one. Other DNA sequences of this sample code for an identical CDR3. The chain links TRBV30 to TRBJ2-1; TRBD2 matches at 11 bases. The junction had 2 bases not matched to a gene; V was cut back by 3 bases and J by 4 bases. The CDR3 is 14 amino acids. Germline assignment: CDR1 GTSNPN and CDR2 SVGIG (reference sequence). The CDR3 is CAWRGTSGYNEQFF. The CDR3 DNA reads TGTGCCTGGAGAGGGACTAGCGGATACAATGAGCAGTTCTTC.

A remark on this clone: At one boundary the junction diverges from the germline segment, which might be a read error. The CDR3 sequence is CASNFLSGELFF. CDR3 in DNA: TGCGCCAGCAATTTCCTATCCGGGGAGCTGTTTTTT. The rearrangement joins TRBV9 to TRBJ2-2; D is uncertain. The CDR3 runs 12 residues. Germline CDR1 is SGDLS and CDR2 is YYNGEE.

The chain uses TRBV25-1 and TRBJ2-5, with D possibly matching TRBD1 (5 bases). The CDR3 spans 15 residues. Germline loops: CDR1 MGHDK, CDR2 SYGVNS. The V gene lost 5 bases and the J gene lost 0 bases, with 13 bases spanning the gap. DNA for the CDR3: TGTGCCAGCAGTTTGGGGTTGACAGACCAAGAGACCCAGTACTTC. It encodes CASSLGLTDQETQYF.

This chain joins TRBV18 and TRBJ2-7, with D possibly matching TRBD2 (6 bases). CDR1 and CDR2 from the germline V gene are KGHSH and LQKENI. V was trimmed by 3 bases and J by 7 bases, leaving 10 bases between them. The CDR3 length is 12 residues. The CDR3 sequence: CASSPGGREQYF. In DNA form, the CDR3 reads TGTGCCAGCTCACCGGGGGGTCGGGAGCAGTACTTC.

The chain joins TRBV7-3 to TRBJ2-5; the match to TRBD1 covers 8 bases. CDR3 size: 16 residues. V dropped 4 bases and J dropped 5; count of bases not matched to a gene: 12. Germline V gene data show CDR1 as SGHTA and CDR2 as FQGTGA. This CDR3 is CASSSGQGLLGETQYF. The CDR3 DNA follows: TGTGCCAGCAGCTCAGGACAGGGCCTCCTGGGGGAGACCCAGTACTTC. Full variable domain (missing parts from reference TRBV7-3 and TRBJ2-5): GAGVSQTPSNKVTEKGKYVELRCDPISGHTALYWYRQSLGQGPEFLIYFQGTGAADDSGLPNDRFFAVRPEGSVSTLKIQRTERGDSAVYLCASSSGQGLLGETQYFGPGTRLLVL.

The chain is built from TRBV7-9 and TRBJ2-3, with D maybe TRBD2 (5 bases). The germline gives CDR1 SEHNR, CDR2 FQNEAQ (reference sequence). This CDR3 comprises 16 residues. Trimming pared 1 base from V and 2 bases from J, leaving 13 bases between. DNA for the CDR3: TGTGCCAGCAGCTTAGGGAGGAGCCAGACCACAGATACGCAGTATTTT. Translation gives CASSLGRSQTTDTQYF.

The J gene is TRBJ2-1, the V gene TRBV7-9; a possible D gene is TRBD2 (5 bases). The CDR3 is 15 amino acids. CDR1 is SEHNR and CDR2 is FQNEAQ in the germline V gene (reference sequence). V dropped 3 bases and J dropped 7 bases, with 16 bases sitting between them. The CDR3 DNA follows: TGTGCCAGCAGCTTCCAGCGGCAAGGGAGTAATGAGCAGTTCTTC. It encodes CASSFQRQGSNEQFF.

J is TRBJ1-1 and V is TRBV29-1; D is unresolved. Per the germline V gene, CDR1 is SQVTM and CDR2 is ANQGSEA. Trimming removed 7 bases from V and 5 bases from J, with 11 bases in between. This CDR3 is built from 11 residues. The DNA for the CDR3 is TGCAGCGGAAGTGACGGGACTGAAGCTTTCTTT. Its translation: CSGSDGTEAFF.

This clone has a handful of counts. CDR3 sequence (DNA): TGTGCCAGCAGTCCCGAGGGGACAAGGGGGAACTATGGCTACACCTTC. Protein: CASSPEGTRGNYGYTF. The rearrangement links TRBV25-1 to TRBJ1-2; TRBD1 is a possible D gene (6 bases). The CDR3 is made up of 16 amino acids. V shed 5 bases and J shed 2 bases, with 18 bases lying between them. Germline values: CDR1 MGHDK, CDR2 SYGVNS.

The chain uses TRBV7-2 and TRBJ1-2, with no clear D. This CDR3 contains 12 residues. V was shortened by 1 base and J by 7 bases, with 7 bases between the two germline ends. Germline V gene data show CDR1 as SGHTA and CDR2 as FQGNSA. The CDR3 DNA sequence: TGTGCCAGCAGCTTAGTATTTCGTGGCTACACCTTC. Amino acid sequence: CASSLVFRGYTF.

This clone was seen a few times. The V gene is TRBV6-1, the J gene TRBJ2-2; 8 bases align to TRBD1. Germline loops: CDR1 MNHNS, CDR2 SASEGT. The CDR3 totals 15 residues. With 6 bases clipped from V and 1 base from J, the junction kept 4 bases outside the gene matches. Here the CDR3 reads CASRAGTGNTGELFF. In DNA form, the CDR3 reads TGTGCCAGCAGGGCCGGGACAGGGAACACCGGGGAGCTGTTTTTT.

This rearrangement joins TRBV14 to TRBJ2-1; D tentatively reads TRBD1 or TRBD2 (5 bases each). Germline CDR1 SGHDN, CDR2 FVKESK. V was clipped by 4 bases and J by 3 bases, with 10 bases between them. The CDR3 totals 14 residues. CDR3 in amino acids: CASSRGQGYNEQFF. The CDR3 DNA is TGTGCCAGCAGCCGCGGGCAGGGCTACAATGAGCAGTTCTTC.

The chain has TRBV5-1 and TRBJ2-7; 8 bases align to TRBD1. The CDR3 is made up of 16 amino acids. CDR1 SGHRS and CDR2 YFSETQ come from the germline V gene. Trimming cost V 1 base and J 3 bases; bases outside gene matches: 9. DNA of the CDR3: TGCGCCAGCAGCTTGAGCTGGCCAGGGGGCCACTACGAGCAGTACTTC. Its protein product is CASSLSWPGGHYEQYF.

This clone was detected only a few times. V usage is TRBV4-3 and J usage is TRBJ1-2, with D perhaps TRBD1 (5 bases). The germline CDR1 and CDR2 sequences are LGHNA and YSLEER. The V end lost 1 base, the J end lost 4 bases, and 13 bases lay between the germline ends. The length of the CDR3 is 15 residues. This chain's CDR3 is CASSQGDVQIYGYTF. The CDR3 region has the DNA TGCGCCAGCAGCCAAGGGGACGTTCAGATCTATGGCTACACCTTC.

This clone was seen only a few times. The J gene is TRBJ2-1, the V gene TRBV19, with D uncertain. CDR1 is LNHDA, CDR2 SQIVND, per germline (reference sequence). The CDR3 has 12 amino acids. Trimming removed 5 bases from V and 1 base from J, with 3 bases in between. The CDR3 sequence is CASSLSYNEQFF. CDR3 nucleotide sequence: TGTGCCAGTAGTCTTTCCTACAATGAGCAGTTCTTC.

This clone was found a few times. The chain links TRBV4-2 to TRBJ2-2; D unresolved. The CDR3 spans 13 residues. Trimming took off 2 bases at V and 7 bases at J, with 8 bases between the two ends. CDR1 LGHNA and CDR2 YNFKEQ come from the germline V gene. CDR3 sequence reads: CASSQQLGGELFF. CDR3 sequence (DNA): TGTGCCAGCAGCCAACAACTTGGCGGGGAGCTGTTTTTT.